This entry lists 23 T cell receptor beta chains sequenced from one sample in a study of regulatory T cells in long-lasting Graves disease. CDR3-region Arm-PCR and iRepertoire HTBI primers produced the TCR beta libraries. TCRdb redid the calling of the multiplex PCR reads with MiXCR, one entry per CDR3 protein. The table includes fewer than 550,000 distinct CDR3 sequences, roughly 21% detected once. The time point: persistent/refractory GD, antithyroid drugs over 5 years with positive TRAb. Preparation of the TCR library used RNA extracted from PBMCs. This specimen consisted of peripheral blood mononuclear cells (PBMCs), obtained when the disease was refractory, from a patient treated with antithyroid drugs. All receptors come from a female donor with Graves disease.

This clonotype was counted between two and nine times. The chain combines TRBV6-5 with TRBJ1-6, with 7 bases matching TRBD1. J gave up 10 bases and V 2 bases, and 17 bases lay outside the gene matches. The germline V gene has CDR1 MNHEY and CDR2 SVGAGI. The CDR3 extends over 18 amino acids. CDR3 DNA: TGTGCCAGCAGTTACCCGCCCCGCCGTGAGACAGGGACCTCACCCCTCCACTTT. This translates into CASSYPPRRETGTSPLHF.

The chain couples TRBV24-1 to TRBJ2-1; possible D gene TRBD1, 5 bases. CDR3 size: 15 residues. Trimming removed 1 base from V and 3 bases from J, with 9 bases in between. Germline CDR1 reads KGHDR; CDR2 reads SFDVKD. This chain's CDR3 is CATSDFAGNYNEQFF. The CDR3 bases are TGTGCCACCAGTGATTTCGCAGGGAACTACAATGAGCAGTTCTTC.

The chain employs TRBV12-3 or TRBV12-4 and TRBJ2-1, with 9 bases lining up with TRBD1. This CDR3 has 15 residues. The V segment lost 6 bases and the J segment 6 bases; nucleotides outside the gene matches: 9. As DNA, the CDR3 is TGTGCCAGCAGGGCCGGGACAGGGTCTCTCAATGAGCAGTTCTTC. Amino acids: CASRAGTGSLNEQFF.

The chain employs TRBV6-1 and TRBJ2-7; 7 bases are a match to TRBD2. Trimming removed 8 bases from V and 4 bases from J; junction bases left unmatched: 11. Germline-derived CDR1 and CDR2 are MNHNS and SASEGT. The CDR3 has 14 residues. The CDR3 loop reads CASQEGGSYYEQYF. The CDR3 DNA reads TGTGCCAGCCAAGAAGGCGGGAGTTATTACGAGCAGTACTTC.

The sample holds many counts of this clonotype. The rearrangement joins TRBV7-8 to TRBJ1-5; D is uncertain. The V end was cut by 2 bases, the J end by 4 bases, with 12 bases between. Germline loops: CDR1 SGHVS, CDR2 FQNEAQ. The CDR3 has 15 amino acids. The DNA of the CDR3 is TGTGCCAGCAGCTTATGGGGAGAGAGTAATCAGCCCCAGCATTTT. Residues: CASSLWGESNQPQHF.

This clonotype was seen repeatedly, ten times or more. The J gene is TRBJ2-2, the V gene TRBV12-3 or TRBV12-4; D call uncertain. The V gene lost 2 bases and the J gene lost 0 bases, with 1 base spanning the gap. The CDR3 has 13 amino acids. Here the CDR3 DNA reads TGTGCCAGCAGTTTAACGAACACCGGGGAGCTGTTTTTT. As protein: CASSLTNTGELFF.

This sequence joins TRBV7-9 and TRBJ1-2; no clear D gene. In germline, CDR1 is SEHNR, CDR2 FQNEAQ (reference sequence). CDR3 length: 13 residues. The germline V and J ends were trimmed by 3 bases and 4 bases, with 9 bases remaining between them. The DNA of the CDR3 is TGTGCCAGCAGCTTCGGAGATAGCTATGGCTACACCTTC. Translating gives CASSFGDSYGYTF.

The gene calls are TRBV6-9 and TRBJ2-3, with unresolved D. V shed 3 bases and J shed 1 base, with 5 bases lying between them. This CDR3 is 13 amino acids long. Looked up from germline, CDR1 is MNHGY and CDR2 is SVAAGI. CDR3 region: CASSYLGTDTQYF. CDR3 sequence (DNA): TGTGCCAGCAGTTACTTGGGCACAGATACGCAGTATTTT.

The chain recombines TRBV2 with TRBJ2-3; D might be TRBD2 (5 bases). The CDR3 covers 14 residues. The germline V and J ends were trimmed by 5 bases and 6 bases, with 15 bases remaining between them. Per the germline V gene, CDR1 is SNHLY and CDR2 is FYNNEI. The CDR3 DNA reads TGTGCCAGCAGTCCTTTTGCCCCGGGGGATACGCAGTATTTT. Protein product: CASSPFAPGDTQYF.

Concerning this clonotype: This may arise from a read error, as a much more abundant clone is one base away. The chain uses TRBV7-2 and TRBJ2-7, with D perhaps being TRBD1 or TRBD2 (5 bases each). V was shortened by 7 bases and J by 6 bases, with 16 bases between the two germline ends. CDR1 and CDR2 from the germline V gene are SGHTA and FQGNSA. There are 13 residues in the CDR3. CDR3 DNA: TGTGCCAGCACCCCTGGGACCTTGGGCGAGCAGTACTTC. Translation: CASTPGTLGEQYF. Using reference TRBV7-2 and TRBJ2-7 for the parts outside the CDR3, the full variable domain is GAGVSQSPSNKVTEKGKDVELRCDPISGHTALYWYRQSLGQGLEFLIYFQGNSAPDKSGLPSDRFSAERTGGSVSTLTIQRTQQEDSAVYLCASTPGTLGEQYFGPGTRLTVT.

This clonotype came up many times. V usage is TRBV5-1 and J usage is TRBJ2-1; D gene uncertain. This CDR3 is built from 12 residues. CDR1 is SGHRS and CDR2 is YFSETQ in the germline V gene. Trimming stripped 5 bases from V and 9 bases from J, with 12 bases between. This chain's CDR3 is CASSVGYTEQFF. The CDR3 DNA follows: TGCGCCAGCAGTGTGGGGTATACTGAGCAGTTCTTC.

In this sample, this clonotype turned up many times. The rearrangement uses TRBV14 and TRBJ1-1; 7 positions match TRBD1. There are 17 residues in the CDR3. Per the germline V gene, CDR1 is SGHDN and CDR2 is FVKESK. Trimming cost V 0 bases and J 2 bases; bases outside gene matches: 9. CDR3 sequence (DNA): TGTGCCAGCAGCCAAGACACCTACAGGGGAATAAACACTGAAGCTTTCTTT. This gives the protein CASSQDTYRGINTEAFF.

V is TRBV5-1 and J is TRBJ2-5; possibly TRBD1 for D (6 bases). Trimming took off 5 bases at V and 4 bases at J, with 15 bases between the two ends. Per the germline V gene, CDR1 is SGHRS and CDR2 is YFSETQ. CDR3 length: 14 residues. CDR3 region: CASRGDTTGETQYF. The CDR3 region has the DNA TGCGCCAGCAGGGGGGACACAACGGGAGAGACCCAGTACTTC.

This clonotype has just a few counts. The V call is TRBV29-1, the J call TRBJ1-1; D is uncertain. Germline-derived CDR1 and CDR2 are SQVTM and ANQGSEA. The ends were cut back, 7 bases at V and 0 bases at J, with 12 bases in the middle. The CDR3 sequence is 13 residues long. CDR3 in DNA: TGCAGCGCCCTTAAACCCCTGAACACTGAAGCTTTCTTT. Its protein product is CSALKPLNTEAFF.

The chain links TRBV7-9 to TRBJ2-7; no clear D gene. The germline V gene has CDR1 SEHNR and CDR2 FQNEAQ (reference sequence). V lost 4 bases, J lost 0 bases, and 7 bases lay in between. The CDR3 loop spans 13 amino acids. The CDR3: CASSWRSSYEQYF. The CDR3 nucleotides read TGTGCCAGCAGCTGGCGAAGCTCCTACGAGCAGTACTTC.

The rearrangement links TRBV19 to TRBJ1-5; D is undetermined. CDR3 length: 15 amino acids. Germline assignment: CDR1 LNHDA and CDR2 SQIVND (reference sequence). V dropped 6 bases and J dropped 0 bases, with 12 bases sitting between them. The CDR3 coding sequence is TGTGCCAGTAGCAAGGAAGGGATTAGCAATCAGCCCCAGCATTTT. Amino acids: CASSKEGISNQPQHF.

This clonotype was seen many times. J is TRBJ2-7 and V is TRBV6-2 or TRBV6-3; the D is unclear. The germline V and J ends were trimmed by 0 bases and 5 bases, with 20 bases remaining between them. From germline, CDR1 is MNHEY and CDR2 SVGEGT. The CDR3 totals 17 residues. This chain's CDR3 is CASSYSSLARNVDEQYF. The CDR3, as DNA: TGTGCCAGCAGTTACTCGTCGCTTGCTCGTAATGTCGACGAGCAGTACTTC.

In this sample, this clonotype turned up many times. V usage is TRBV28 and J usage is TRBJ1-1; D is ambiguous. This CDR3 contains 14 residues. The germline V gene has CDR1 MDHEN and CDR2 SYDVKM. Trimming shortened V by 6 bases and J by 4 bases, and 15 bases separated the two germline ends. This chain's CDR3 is CASSRLEAGTEAFF. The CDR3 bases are TGTGCCAGCAGCCGCCTGGAGGCCGGCACTGAAGCTTTCTTT.

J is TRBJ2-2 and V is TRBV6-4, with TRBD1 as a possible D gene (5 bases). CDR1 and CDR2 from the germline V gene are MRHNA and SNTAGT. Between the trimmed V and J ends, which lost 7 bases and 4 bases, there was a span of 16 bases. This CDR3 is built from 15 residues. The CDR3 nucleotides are TGTGCCAGCACCGCGACCCCCCAGGGCACCGGGGAGCTGTTTTTT. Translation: CASTATPQGTGELFF.

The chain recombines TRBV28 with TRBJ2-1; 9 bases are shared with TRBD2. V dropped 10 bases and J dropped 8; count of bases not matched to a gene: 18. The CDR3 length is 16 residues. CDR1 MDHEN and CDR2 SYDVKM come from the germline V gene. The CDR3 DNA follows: TGTGCCACCTCAAGATTAGCGGGACTAGCTTCCCATGAGCAGTTCTTC. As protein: CATSRLAGLASHEQFF. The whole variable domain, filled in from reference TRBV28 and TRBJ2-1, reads DVKVTQSSRYLVKRTGEKVFLECVQDMDHENMFWYRQDPGLGLRLIYFSYDVKMKEKGDIPEGYSVSREKKERFSLILESASTNQTSMYLCATSRLAGLASHEQFFGPGTRLTVL.

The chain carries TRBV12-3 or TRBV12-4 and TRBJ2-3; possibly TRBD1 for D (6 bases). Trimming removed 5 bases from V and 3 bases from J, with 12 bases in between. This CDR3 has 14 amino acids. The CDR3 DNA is TGTGCCAGCAGTCCAACAGGGTATACAGATACGCAGTATTTT. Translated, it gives CASSPTGYTDTQYF.

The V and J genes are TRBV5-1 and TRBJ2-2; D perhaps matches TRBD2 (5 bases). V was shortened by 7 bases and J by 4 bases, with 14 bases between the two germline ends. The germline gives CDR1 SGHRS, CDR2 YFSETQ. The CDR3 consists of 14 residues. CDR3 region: CASGQPEGTGELFF. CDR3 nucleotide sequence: TGCGCCAGCGGCCAACCCGAGGGCACCGGGGAGCTGTTTTTT.

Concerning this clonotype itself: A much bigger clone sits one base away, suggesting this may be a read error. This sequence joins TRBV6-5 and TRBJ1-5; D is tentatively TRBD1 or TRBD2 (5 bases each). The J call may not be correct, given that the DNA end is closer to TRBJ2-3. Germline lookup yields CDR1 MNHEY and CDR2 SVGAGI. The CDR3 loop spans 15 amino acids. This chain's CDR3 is CASSSLGEWSQPQYF. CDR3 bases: TGTGCCAGCAGTTCCCTGGGGGAATGGAGTCAGCCCCAGTATTTT.